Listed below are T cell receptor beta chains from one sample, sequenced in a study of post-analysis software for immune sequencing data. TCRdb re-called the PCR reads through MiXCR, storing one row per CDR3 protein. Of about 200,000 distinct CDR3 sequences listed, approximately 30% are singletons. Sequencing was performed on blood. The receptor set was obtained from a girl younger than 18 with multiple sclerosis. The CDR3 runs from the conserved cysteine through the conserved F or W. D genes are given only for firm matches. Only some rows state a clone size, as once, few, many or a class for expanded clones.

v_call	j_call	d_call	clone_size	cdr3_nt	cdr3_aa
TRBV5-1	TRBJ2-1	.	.	TGCGCCAGCAGCTTGGTAAAGGGGATCCCCTACAATGAGCAGTTCTTC	CASSLVKGIPYNEQFF
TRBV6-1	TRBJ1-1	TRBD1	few	TGTGCCAGCAGTGAAAGAGGACCCGGGACAGTGAACACTGAAGCTTTCTTT	CASSERGPGTVNTEAFF
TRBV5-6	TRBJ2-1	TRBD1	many	TGTGCCAGCATCCCCGGGACAGCAGACTACAATGAGCAGTTCTTC	CASIPGTADYNEQFF
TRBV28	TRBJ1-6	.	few	TGTGCCAGCAGTTTAGTCGGAGGAGGCAAGAGGAATTCACCCCTCCACTTT	CASSLVGGGKRNSPLHF
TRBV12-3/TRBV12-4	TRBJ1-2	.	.	TGTGCCAGCAGTCTGACAGAGGGCCGCTATGGCTACACCTTC	CASSLTEGRYGYTF
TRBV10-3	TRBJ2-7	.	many	TGTGCCATCAGGGACGGAACCCACTACGAGCAGTACTTC	CAIRDGTHYEQYF
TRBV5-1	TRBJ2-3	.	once	TGCGCCAGCAGCTTGCGCTACCCGAGCACAGATACGCAGTATTTT	CASSLRYPSTDTQYF
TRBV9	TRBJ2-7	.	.	TGTGCCAGCAGCGTAGGGACAACTTACTCCTACGAGCAGTACTTC	CASSVGTTYSYEQYF
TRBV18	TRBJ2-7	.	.	TGTGCCAGCTCCCGCCAAGGGGAGCAGTACTTC	CASSRQGEQYF
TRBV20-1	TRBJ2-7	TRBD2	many	TGCAGTGCTAGGATAGCGGGAGGTCCAAAGTACTTC	CSARIAGGPKYF
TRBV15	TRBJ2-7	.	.	TGTGCCACCAGCAAACTGACAGGCTCCTACGAGCAGTACTTC	CATSKLTGSYEQYF
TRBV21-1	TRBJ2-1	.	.	TGTGCCGTCAGATATTGTAGGGATGAGCAGTTCTTC	CAVRYCRDEQFF
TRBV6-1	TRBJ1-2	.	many	TGTGCCAGCAGTGAAACGGACAAATCGAACTATGGCTACACCTTC	CASSETDKSNYGYTF
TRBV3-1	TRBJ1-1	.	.	TGTGCCAGCAGCCGGGACGCTCTAGAAGCTTTCTTT	CASSRDALEAFF
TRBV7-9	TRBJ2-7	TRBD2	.	TGTGCCGGGAGCGGGGAGCCCCCCTACGAGCAGTACTTC	CAGSGEPPYEQYF
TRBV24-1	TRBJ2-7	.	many	TGTGCCACCAGTGGTAGTGCCGGGGAGCCATACGAGCAGTACTTC	CATSGSAGEPYEQYF
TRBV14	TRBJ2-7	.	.	TGTGCCAGCAGCCAAGAGGGCCGGGGGTTCCGCAACGAGCAGTACTTC	CASSQEGRGFRNEQYF
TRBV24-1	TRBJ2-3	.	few	TGTGCCGTACAGTCACCATGGCAGGACACAGATACGCAGTATTTT	CAVQSPWQDTDTQYF
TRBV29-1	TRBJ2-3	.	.	TGCAGCGTTGTCTTCGCCCCTAGCACAGATACGCAGTATTTT	CSVVFAPSTDTQYF
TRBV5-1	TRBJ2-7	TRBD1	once	TGCGCCAGCGGCCACCAGGGACAGGGCTACGAGCAGTACTTC	CASGHQGQGYEQYF
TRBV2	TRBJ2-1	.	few	TGTGCCAGCAGCGCCTTCCCAGTAGCTAGCGAGCAGTTCTTC	CASSAFPVASEQFF
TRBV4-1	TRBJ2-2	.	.	TGCGCCAGCAGCCAAAATCCCCGACAGACGAACACCGGGGAGCTGTTTTTT	CASSQNPRQTNTGELFF
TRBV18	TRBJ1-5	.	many	TGTGCCAGCTCCCGGGGGTATAGCAATCAGCCCCAGCATTTT	CASSRGYSNQPQHF
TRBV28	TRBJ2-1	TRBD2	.	TGTGCCAGCAGTCCACCCGGCGGGAGCTCCTACAATGAGCAGTTCTTC	CASSPPGGSSYNEQFF
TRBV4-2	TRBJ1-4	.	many	TGTGCCAGCAGCGAGGGGGGTTCGGATGAAAAACTGTTTTTT	CASSEGGSDEKLFF
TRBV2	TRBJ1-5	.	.	TGTGCCAGCAGTGTAAGGCAGGGGTATCAGCCCCAGCATTTT	CASSVRQGYQPQHF
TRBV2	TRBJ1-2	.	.	TGTGCCAGCAGTGAAGGTCCGGCGGGGGGCTACACCTTC	CASSEGPAGGYTF
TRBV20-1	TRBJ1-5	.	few	TGCAGTGCTACTGATGCGGCGGGCAATCAGCCCCAGCATTTT	CSATDAAGNQPQHF
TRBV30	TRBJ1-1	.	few	TGTGCCTGGAGGAGGCTGAACACTGAAGCTTTCTTT	CAWRRLNTEAFF
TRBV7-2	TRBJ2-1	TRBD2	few	TGTGCCAGCAGCCCCGGACTAGCGGGAAATCCTGAGCAGTTCTTC	CASSPGLAGNPEQFF
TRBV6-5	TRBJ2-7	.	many	TGTGCCAGCAGTTACTCGTTTGGAAATCTCGGCGAGCAGTACTTC	CASSYSFGNLGEQYF
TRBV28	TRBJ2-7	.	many	TGTGCCTCCTGGGGGCGTCCCTACGAGCAGTACTTC	CASWGRPYEQYF
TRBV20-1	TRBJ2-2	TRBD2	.	TGCAGTGCTAAGCTAGCGGGAGTAACCGGGGAGCTGTTTTTT	CSAKLAGVTGELFF
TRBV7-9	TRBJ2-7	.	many	TGTGCCAGCAGCATTATAATGGAAGGACGGTCCCCCTACGAGCAGTACTTC	CASSIIMEGRSPYEQYF
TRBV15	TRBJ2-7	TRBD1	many	TGTGCCACCAGCAGGACAGGGGGCAACGGCTACGAGCAGTACTTC	CATSRTGGNGYEQYF
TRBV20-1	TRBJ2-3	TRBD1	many	TGCAGTGCTAACAGGGGATTCACAGATACGCAGTATTTT	CSANRGFTDTQYF
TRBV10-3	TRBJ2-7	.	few	TGTGCCATCAGTGGGGGTATGGGGGGCGACGAGCAGTACTTC	CAISGGMGGDEQYF
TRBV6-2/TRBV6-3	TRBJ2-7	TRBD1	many	TGTGCCAGCAGTTACCCCCGTTCAGGGGACAGCTCCTACGAGCAGTACTTC	CASSYPRSGDSSYEQYF
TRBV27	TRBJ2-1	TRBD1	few	TGTGCCAGCAGCCGACAGGGGTTCTCCTACAATGAGCAGTTCTTC	CASSRQGFSYNEQFF
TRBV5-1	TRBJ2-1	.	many	TGCGCCAGCAGCTTGGGGGGGATCAACTCCTACAATGAGCAGTTCTTC	CASSLGGINSYNEQFF